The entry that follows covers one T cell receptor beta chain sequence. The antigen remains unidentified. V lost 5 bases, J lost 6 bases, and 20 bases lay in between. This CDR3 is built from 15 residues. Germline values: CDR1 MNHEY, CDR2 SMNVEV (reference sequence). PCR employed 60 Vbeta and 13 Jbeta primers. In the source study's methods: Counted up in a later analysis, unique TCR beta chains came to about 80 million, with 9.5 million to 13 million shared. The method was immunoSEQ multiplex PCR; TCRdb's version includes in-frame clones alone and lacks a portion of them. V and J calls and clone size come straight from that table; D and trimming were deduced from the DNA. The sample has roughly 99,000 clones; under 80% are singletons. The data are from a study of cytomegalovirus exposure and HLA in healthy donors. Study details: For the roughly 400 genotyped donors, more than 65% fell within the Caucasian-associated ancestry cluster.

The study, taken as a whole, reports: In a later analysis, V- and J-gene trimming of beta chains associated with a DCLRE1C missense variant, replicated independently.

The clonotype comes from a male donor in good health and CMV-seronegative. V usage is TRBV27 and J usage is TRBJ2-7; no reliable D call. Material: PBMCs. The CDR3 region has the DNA TGTGCCAGCAGTGACCCAGCATCATCTCCGGGCGAGCAGTACTTC. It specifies CASSDPASSPGEQYF.